What follows describes a single T cell receptor (beta chain). Its antigen is undetermined. The entry originates in a study of radiotherapy plus CTLA-4 blockade in lung cancer. Background on the study: Around 18% of enrolled patients responded objectively, and approximately 30% had disease control.

General study results and limits: Dynamics of early blood T cell clones, together with interferon-beta, were reportedly the best predictors of response. Radiotherapy with ipilimumab was followed by blood expansion of tumor-derived clones.

Patients with chemo-refractory metastatic non-small-cell lung cancer received focal radiation plus CTLA-4 blockade with ipilimumab. The protocol was immunoSEQ multiplex PCR, while the TCRdb copy is restricted to in-frame clones and leaves out a portion. The data contain tens of thousands of clones, less than 90% of them singletons. The source of this sequence is a human donor with non-small cell lung cancer who had stable disease on radiotherapy plus ipilimumab. Sample: peripheral blood, taken from a patient treated with radiotherapy plus ipilimumab.

CDR3 residues: CAIASAGETQYF. The CDR3 bases are TGTGCCATCGCGTCGGCAGGAGAGACCCAGTACTTC. This sequence joins TRBV10-3 and TRBJ2-5, with no clear D. Trimming cost V 8 bases and J 4 bases, with 11 bases left between them. This CDR3 has 12 residues. Germline V gene data show CDR1 as ENHRY and CDR2 as SYGVKD.